This entry features one T cell receptor beta chain sequence. Its antigen is currently unknown. It may be a read error: a sequence one base away is much more abundant. This sample stems from a study of shared clonotypes between healthy human individuals. About the research overall: Plates per donor: three CD4 naive, three CD4 memory, two CD8 naive, one CD8 memory. Study-level findings and limits: Tissue TCR repertoires likely differ from these blood-only repertoires.

Healthy HIV-negative adults without recent acute infections or vaccinations served as donors. Both subsets, CD45RA+ naive and CD45RA-negative memory, were split from the CD4+ cells. The repertoire was sequenced with immunoSEQ multiplex PCR; TCRdb's copy has only in-frame clones and lacks some. The data hold about 360,000 clones, with roughly 80% observed a single time. The CDR3 length is 15 residues. CDR1 KGHSH and CDR2 LQKENI come from the germline V gene. The sample taken for sequencing was memory CD4+ T cells sorted from blood. Subset here: CD45RA-negative fraction. The clonotype comes from a man aged 25 to 40 in good health. This sequence joins TRBV18 and TRBJ2-1, with TRBD1 matching 8 bases. CDR3 DNA sequence: TGTGTCAGCTCACCAAGGGACAGGCTCTACAATGAGCAGTTCTTC. This codes for CVSSPRDRLYNEQFF.